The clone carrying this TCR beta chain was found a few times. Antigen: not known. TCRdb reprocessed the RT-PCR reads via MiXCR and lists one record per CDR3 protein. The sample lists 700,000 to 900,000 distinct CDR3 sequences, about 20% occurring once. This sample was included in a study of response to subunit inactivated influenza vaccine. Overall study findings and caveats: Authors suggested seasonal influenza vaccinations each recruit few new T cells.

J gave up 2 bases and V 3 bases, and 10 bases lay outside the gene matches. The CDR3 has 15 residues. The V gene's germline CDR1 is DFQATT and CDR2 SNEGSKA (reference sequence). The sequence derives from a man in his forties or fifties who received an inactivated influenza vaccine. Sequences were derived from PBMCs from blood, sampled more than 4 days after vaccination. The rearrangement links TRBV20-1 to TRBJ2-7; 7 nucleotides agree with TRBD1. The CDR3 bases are TGCAGTGCTAGTCATCGGACAGGTTCCACCTACGAGCAGTACTTC. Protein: CSASHRTGSTYEQYF.